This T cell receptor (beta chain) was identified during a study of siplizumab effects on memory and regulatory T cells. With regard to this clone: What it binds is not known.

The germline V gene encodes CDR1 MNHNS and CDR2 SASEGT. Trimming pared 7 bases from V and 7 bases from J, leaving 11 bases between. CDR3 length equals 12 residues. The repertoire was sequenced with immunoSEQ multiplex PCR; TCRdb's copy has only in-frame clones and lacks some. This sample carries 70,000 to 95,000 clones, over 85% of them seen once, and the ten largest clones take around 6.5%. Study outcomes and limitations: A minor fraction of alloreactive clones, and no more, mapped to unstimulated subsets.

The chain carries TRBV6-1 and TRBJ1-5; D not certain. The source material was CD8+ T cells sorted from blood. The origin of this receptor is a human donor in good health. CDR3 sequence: CASNKGGQPQHF. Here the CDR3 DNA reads TGTGCCAGCAACAAAGGTGGGCAGCCCCAGCATTTT.